This T cell receptor beta chain emerged from a study of blood T cell repertoires in COVID-19. Clones were sequenced by immunoSEQ multiplex PCR, and TCRdb holds only the in-frame ones, with some missing. The sample yields approximately 100,000 clones, roughly 88% seen once. The V gene's germline CDR1 is MNHNS and CDR2 SASEGT. Losses at the gene ends were 4 bases for V and 2 bases for J; bases not matched to a gene: 5. CDR3 size: 16 residues. The TCR originated in an older woman with acute or convalescent COVID-19. Specimen: peripheral blood. This sequence joins TRBV6-1 and TRBJ1-5, with 10 nucleotides matching TRBD1. This CDR3 reads CASSGYGTGGNQPQHF. The CDR3 nucleotides read TGTGCCAGCAGTGGATACGGGACAGGGGGCAATCAGCCCCAGCATTTT.